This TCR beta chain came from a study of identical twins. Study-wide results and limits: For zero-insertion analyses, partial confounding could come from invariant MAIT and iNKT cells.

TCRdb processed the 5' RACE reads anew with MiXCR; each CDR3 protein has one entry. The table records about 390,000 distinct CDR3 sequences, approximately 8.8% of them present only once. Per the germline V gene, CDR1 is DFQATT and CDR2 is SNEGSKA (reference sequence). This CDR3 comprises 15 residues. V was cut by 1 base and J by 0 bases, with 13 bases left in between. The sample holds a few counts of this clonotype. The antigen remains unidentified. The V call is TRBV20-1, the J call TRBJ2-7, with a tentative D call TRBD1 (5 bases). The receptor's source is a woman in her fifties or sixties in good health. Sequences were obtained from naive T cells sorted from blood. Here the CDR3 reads CSARGAGMGSYEQYF. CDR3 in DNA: TGCAGTGCTAGAGGGGCAGGGATGGGCTCCTACGAGCAGTACTTC.